These 18 T cell receptor beta chains originate from one sample sequenced in a study of T-cell reconstitution after alpha-beta-depleted transplantation in children. Preparation of the TCRbeta library used unique molecular identifiers. TCRdb ran MiXCR on the PCR reads and lists one entry per CDR3 protein. This table holds 250,000 to 300,000 distinct CDR3 sequences, 10% found once. The source was PBMCs, collected before TCRalphabeta/CD19-depleted stem cell transplant. Every receptor here comes from a boy under three years old with acute myeloid leukemia, due to receive a stem cell transplant.

This chain uses TRBV7-4 with TRBJ1-1; 7 nucleotides line up with TRBD1. The CDR3 is made up of 17 amino acids. Germline V gene lookup returns CDR1 SGHVT and CDR2 SQSDAQ. J gave up 4 bases and V 3 bases, and 14 bases lay outside the gene matches. CDR3 amino acids: CASSLKGGDVAGTEAFF. The CDR3 coding sequence is TGTGCCAGCAGCTTGAAAGGGGGCGATGTTGCCGGCACTGAAGCTTTCTTT.

This clonotype occurred many times. The chain employs TRBV5-1 and TRBJ2-3; 9 positions match TRBD1. Trimming cost V 3 bases and J 2 bases; bases outside gene matches: 7. Germline CDR1 and CDR2: SGHRS and YFSETQ. The CDR3 is 16 residues long. CDR3 coding DNA: TGCGCCAGCAGCTGGGACAGGGAAGGTCCCACAGATACGCAGTATTTT. Translation: CASSWDREGPTDTQYF.

At least ten counts were recorded for this clonotype. The chain joins TRBV28 to TRBJ1-2; possible D gene TRBD1, 5 bases. Germline assignment: CDR1 MDHEN and CDR2 SYDVKM. Between the trimmed V and J ends, which lost 1 base and 9 bases, there was a span of 9 bases. The CDR3 is 12 amino acids. CDR3 nucleotide sequence: TGTGCCAGCAGTTTATCAGGGAGGAGCTACACCTTC. It is translated as CASSLSGRSYTF.

The genes are TRBV20-1 and TRBJ1-2, with 12 bases matching TRBD1. The J segment lost 2 bases and the V segment lost 3 bases, leaving 1 base of the junction unmatched. The length of the CDR3 is 14 residues. From germline, CDR1 is DFQATT and CDR2 SNEGSKA (reference sequence). The CDR3 DNA is TGCAGTGCTAGGGGGACAGGGGGCAACTATGGCTACACCTTC. Translating it yields CSARGTGGNYGYTF.

This clonotype was seen ten or more times. The chain uses TRBV20-1 and TRBJ1-2, with no clear D. The V gene's germline CDR1 is DFQATT and CDR2 SNEGSKA (reference sequence). Trimming stripped 5 bases from V and 0 bases from J, with 4 bases between. This CDR3 comprises 11 residues. DNA of the CDR3: TGCAGTGCTGACACTAACTATGGCTACACCTTC. This gives the protein CSADTNYGYTF.

This clonotype has at least ten counts. This chain uses TRBV4-1 with TRBJ2-7; D uncertain. Looked up from germline, CDR1 is MGHRA and CDR2 is YSYEKL. Between the trimmed V and J ends, which lost 3 bases and 2 bases, there was a span of 14 bases. The CDR3 contains 15 residues. CDR3 sequence (DNA): TGCGCCAGCAGCCACCCAAGCAAAACAGCCTACGAGCAGTACTTC. It encodes CASSHPSKTAYEQYF.

Note on this clonotype: A much more abundant neighbour one base away suggests this may be a read error. The CDR3 carries no conserved terminal phenylalanine or tryptophan, so it likely arises from a read error. The rearrangement links TRBV11-1 to TRBJ2-1; 13 positions match TRBD2. CDR3 size: 18 residues. With 5 bases clipped from V and 3 bases from J, the junction kept 10 bases outside the gene matches. Germline CDR1 and CDR2: SGHAT and FQDESV (reference sequence). CDR3 region: CASSKLAGGPLFYNEQFL. The CDR3 bases are TGTGCCAGCAGCAAACTAGCGGGGGGGCCCCTTTTCTACAATGAGCAGTTCCTC.

This clonotype has at least ten counts. This rearrangement joins TRBV28 to TRBJ2-1; 8 positions agree with TRBD1. Germline CDR1 reads MDHEN; CDR2 reads SYDVKM. J lost 2 bases, V lost 3 bases, and 3 bases had no gene match. The CDR3 totals 15 residues. CDR3 loop: CASSFRGPPYNEQFF. In DNA, the CDR3 is TGTGCCAGCAGTTTCAGGGGGCCACCCTACAATGAGCAGTTCTTC. Combining the CDR3 with reference TRBV28 and TRBJ2-1 gives the whole variable domain DVKVTQSSRYLVKRTGEKVFLECVQDMDHENMFWYRQDPGLGLRLIYFSYDVKMKEKGDIPEGYSVSREKKERFSLILESASTNQTSMYLCASSFRGPPYNEQFFGPGTRLTVL.

With respect to this clonotype: A far bigger clonotype differs at one base, so this is likely a read error. The chain recombines TRBV21-1 with TRBJ2-2; no check of the table's D call, TRBD1, against the DNA was made. TRBV21-1 is labeled a pseudogene. This CDR3 is 14 amino acids long. CDR3 sequence: CARSPGRNTGELFF. CDR3 sequence (DNA): TGTGCCAGGAGCCCGGGACGGAACACCGGGGAGCTGTTTTTT.

Many counts were recorded for this clonotype. The rearrangement links TRBV6-5 to TRBJ1-2; TRBD1 matches at 8 bases. The CDR3 is 17 residues long. CDR1 and CDR2 (germline): MNHEY, SVGAGI. The trim removed 2 bases at V and 4 bases at J, leaving 12 bases unmatched. The chain's CDR3 is CASSYGTGGRKGYGYTF. The CDR3 DNA reads as TGTGCCAGCAGTTACGGAACAGGGGGAAGGAAGGGCTATGGCTACACCTTC.

In its sample, this clonotype was seen many times. The chain links TRBV6-1 to TRBJ2-5; no reliable D call. Germline V gives CDR1 MNHNS, CDR2 SASEGT. The CDR3 consists of 13 residues. The V gene lost 10 bases and the J gene lost 0 bases, with 12 bases spanning the gap. This CDR3 reads CATLGDNQETQYF. The DNA for the CDR3 is TGTGCCACCCTAGGAGACAACCAAGAGACCCAGTACTTC.

This clonotype was found many times. This chain connects TRBV4-2 to TRBJ1-5, with D perhaps TRBD1 (5 bases). The V gene's germline CDR1 is LGHNA and CDR2 YNFKEQ. The V and J ends lost 2 bases and 2 bases respectively, with 7 bases between them. The CDR3 loop spans 14 amino acids. The DNA of the CDR3 is TGTGCCAGCAGCCAACGGGGGGGCAATCAGCCCCAGCATTTT. Residues: CASSQRGGNQPQHF.

This clonotype was seen only a few times. This chain uses TRBV7-9 with TRBJ2-7; TRBD2 matches at 7 bases. The CDR3 totals 15 residues. V shed 0 bases, J shed 0 bases, and the junction held 2 bases outside the gene matches. Germline-derived CDR1 and CDR2 are SEHNR and FQNEAQ (reference sequence). This CDR3 reads CASSLAGGDSYEQYF. The CDR3 DNA is TGTGCCAGCAGCTTAGCGGGGGGGGACTCCTACGAGCAGTACTTC.

This clonotype has ten or more counts. The gene calls are TRBV2 and TRBJ2-7; D gene unclear. CDR1 SNHLY and CDR2 FYNNEI come from the germline V gene. Trimming cost V 0 bases and J 0 bases, with 15 bases left between them. The CDR3 length is 17 residues. CDR3 sequence reads: CASSEARSLPTSYEQYF. CDR3 bases: TGTGCCAGCAGTGAAGCGCGTAGTCTACCGACCTCCTACGAGCAGTACTTC.

The rearrangement links TRBV12-3 or TRBV12-4 to TRBJ2-3, with TRBD1 matching 11 bases. J lost 4 bases, V lost 8 bases, and 11 bases had no gene match. The CDR3 consists of 16 residues. DNA of the CDR3: TGTGCCAGCGCCGATCCCGGACAGGGGGCGGCAGATACGCAGTATTTT. It translates to CASADPGQGAADTQYF.

This clonotype was observed a few times. The chain links TRBV12-3 or TRBV12-4 to TRBJ1-4, with 9 bases lining up with TRBD1. The CDR3 is made up of 15 amino acids. Unmatched junction bases numbered 9, after V lost 5 bases and J lost 8 bases. CDR3: CASSRPGTGNEKLFF. In DNA, the CDR3 is TGTGCCAGCAGTCGCCCCGGGACAGGGAACGAAAAACTGTTTTTT.

This clonotype was counted ten times or more. The rearrangement links TRBV12-3 or TRBV12-4 to TRBJ2-1; unclear D gene. V was trimmed by 8 bases and J by 0 bases, leaving 8 bases between them. The CDR3 has 13 residues. In nucleotides, the CDR3 is TGTGCCAGCCGGATCGACTCCTACAATGAGCAGTTCTTC. It is translated as CASRIDSYNEQFF.

This clonotype showed up many times. The chain carries TRBV5-5 and TRBJ2-1; 9 bases align to TRBD2. Trimming took 5 bases from V and 4 from J; bases not matched to a gene: 7. Germline CDR1 SGHKS, CDR2 YYEKEE (reference sequence). This CDR3 contains 15 residues. The CDR3 region has the DNA TGTGCCAGCAGAAGAGTAGCGGGAGTATACAATGAGCAGTTCTTC. Its protein product is CASRRVAGVYNEQFF.